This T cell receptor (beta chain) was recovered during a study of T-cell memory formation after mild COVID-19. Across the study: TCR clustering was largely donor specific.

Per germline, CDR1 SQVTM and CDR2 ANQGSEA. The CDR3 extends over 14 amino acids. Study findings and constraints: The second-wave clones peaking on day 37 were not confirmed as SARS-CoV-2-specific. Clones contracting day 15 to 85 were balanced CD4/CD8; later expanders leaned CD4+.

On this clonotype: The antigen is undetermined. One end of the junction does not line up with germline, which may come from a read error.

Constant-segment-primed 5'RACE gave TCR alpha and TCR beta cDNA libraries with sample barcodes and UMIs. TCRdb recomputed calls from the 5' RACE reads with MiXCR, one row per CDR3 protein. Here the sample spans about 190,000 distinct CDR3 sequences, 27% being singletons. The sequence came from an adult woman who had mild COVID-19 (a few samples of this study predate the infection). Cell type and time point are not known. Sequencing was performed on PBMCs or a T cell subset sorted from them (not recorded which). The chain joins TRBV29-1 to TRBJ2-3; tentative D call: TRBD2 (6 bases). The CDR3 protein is CSVEGSGLTDTQYF. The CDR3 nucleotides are TGCAGCGTGGAAGGGAGCGGGCTCACAGATACGCAGTATTTT.